This TCR beta chain was found in a study of Ad26.COV2.S vaccination and SARS-CoV-2 variants. J lost 2 bases, V lost 4 bases, and 3 bases had no gene match. Per the germline V gene, CDR1 is SQVTM and CDR2 is ANQGSEA. This CDR3 has 13 amino acids. Treatment reported: around 19 received Ad26.COV2.S at low or high dose, single or two shots; about 5 received placebo; per-sample allocation not given. On day 63 after the first injection, vaccine and placebo recipients gave samples. The method was immunoSEQ multiplex PCR; TCRdb's version includes in-frame clones alone and lacks a portion of them. The sample carries about 350,000 clones, about 88% recorded once.

This receptor was obtained from a person between 18 and 60 years old who received the Ad26.COV2.S COVID-19 vaccine or a placebo. This material consisted of peripheral blood, taken in a trial of Ad26.COV2.S vaccine versus placebo. This sequence joins TRBV29-1 and TRBJ2-7; 9 positions match TRBD2. The CDR3 nucleotides read TGCAGCGTTGCAGCGGGGGGAACCTACGAGCAGTACTTC. This sequence encodes CSVAAGGTYEQYF.